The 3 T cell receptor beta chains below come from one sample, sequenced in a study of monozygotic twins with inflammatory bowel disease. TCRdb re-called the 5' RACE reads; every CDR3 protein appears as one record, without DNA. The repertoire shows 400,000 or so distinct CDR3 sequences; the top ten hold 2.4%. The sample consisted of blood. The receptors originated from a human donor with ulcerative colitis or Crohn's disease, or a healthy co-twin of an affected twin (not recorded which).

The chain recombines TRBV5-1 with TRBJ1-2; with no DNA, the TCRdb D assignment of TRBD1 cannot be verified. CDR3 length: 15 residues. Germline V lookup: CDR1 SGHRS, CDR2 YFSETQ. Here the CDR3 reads CASSSQAGSPYGYTF.

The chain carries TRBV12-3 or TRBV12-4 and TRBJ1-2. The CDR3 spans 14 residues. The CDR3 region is CASSQVSANYGYTF.

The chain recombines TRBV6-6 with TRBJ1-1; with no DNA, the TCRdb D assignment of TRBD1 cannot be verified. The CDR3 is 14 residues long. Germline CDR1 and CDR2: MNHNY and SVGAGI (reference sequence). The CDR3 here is CASSYSSGGWEAFF.